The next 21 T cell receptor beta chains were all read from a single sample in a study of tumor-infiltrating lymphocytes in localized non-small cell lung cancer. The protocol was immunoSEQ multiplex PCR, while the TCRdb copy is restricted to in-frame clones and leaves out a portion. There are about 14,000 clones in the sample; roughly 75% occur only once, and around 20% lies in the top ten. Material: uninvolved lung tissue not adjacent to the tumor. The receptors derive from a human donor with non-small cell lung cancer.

CDR3 nucleotides: TGTGCCAGCAGCCGAGGACAGTCTCGCACAGATACGCAGTATTTT. Encoded protein: CASSRGQSRTDTQYF. The V gene is TRBV11-3, the J gene TRBJ2-3, with D possibly being TRBD1 (6 bases). The V gene lost 5 bases and the J gene lost 1 base, with 13 bases spanning the gap. Germline V gene data show CDR1 as SGHNT and CDR2 as YENEEA. This CDR3 spans 15 amino acids.

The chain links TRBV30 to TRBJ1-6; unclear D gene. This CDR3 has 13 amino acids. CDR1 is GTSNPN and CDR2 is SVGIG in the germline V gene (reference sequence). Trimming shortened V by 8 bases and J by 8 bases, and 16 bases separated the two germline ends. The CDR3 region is CASAAARDSPLHF. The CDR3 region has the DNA TGTGCCAGCGCCGCTGCTAGGGATTCACCCCTCCACTTT.

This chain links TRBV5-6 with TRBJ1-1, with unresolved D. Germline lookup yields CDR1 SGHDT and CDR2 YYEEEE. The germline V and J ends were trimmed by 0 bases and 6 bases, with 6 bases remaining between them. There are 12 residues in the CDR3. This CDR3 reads CASSLAYAEAFF. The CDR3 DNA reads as TGTGCCAGCAGCTTGGCCTACGCTGAAGCTTTCTTT.

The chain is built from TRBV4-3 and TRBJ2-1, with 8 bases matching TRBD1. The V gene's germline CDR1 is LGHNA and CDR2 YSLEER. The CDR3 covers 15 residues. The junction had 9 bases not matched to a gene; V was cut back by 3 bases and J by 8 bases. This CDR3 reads CASSHGQGEQYEQFF. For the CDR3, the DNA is TGCGCCAGCAGCCACGGACAGGGAGAACAATATGAGCAGTTCTTC.

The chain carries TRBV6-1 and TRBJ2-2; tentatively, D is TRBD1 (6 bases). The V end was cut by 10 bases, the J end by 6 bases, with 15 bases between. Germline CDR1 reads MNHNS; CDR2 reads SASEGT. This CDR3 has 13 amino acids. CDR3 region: CATMTGSAGELFF. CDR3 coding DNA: TGTGCCACCATGACAGGAAGCGCCGGGGAGCTGTTTTTT.

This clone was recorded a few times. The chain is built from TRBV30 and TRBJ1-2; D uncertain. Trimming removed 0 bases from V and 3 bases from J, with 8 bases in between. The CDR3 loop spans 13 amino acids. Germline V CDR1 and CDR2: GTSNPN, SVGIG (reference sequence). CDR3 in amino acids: CAWSVERYYGYTF. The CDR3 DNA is TGTGCCTGGAGTGTCGAACGCTACTATGGCTACACCTTC.

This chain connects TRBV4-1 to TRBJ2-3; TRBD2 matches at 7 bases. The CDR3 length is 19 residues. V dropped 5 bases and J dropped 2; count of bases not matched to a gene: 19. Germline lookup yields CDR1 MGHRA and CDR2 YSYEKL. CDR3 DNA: TGCGCCAGCAGCAATGTAAGTCTAGCGGAGAGGAGGGTCACAGATACGCAGTATTTT. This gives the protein CASSNVSLAERRVTDTQYF.

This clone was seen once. This chain's CDR3 is CASSRKEDQPQHF. In DNA form, the CDR3 reads TGTGCCAGTAGTAGGAAGGAAGACCAGCCCCAGCATTTT. The chain employs TRBV19 and TRBJ1-5; D uncertain. The CDR3 is made up of 13 amino acids. Germline V CDR1 and CDR2: LNHDA, SQIVND (reference sequence). V was clipped by 4 bases and J by 7 bases, with 11 bases between them.

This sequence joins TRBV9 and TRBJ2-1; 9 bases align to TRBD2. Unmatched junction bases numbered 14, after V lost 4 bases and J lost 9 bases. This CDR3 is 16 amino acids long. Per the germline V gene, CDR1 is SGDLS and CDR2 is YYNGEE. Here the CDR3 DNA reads TGTGCCAGCAGCAAACCAGGGGGGACTAGCACCCGTGAGCAGTTCTTC. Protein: CASSKPGGTSTREQFF.

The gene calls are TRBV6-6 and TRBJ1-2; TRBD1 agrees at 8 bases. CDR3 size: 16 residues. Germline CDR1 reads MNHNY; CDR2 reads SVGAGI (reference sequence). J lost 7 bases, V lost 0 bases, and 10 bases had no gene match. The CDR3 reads CASSYSGQGARVGYTF. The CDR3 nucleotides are TGTGCCAGCAGTTACTCAGGGCAGGGGGCCAGAGTTGGCTACACCTTC.

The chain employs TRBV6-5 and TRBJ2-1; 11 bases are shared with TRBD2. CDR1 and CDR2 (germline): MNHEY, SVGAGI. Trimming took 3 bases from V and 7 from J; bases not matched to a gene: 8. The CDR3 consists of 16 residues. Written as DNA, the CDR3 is TGTGCCAGCAGTTATGGATCGACTAGCGGGGTTAATGAGCAGTTCTTC. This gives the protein CASSYGSTSGVNEQFF.

The CDR3 DNA reads TGTGCCTGGAGGGACAAGGGCCACGAGCAGTACTTC. It specifies CAWRDKGHEQYF. This rearrangement joins TRBV30 to TRBJ2-7, with D possibly TRBD1 on 5 matching bases. Germline loops: CDR1 GTSNPN, CDR2 SVGIG (reference sequence). The ends were cut back, 3 bases at V and 5 bases at J, with 11 bases in the middle. This CDR3 spans 12 amino acids.

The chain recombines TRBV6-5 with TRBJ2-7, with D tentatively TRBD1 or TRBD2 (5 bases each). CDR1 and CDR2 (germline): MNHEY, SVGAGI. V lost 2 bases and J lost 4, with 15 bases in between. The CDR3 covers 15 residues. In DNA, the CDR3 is TGTGCCAGCAGTTACGGGGACCTGGGGGATTACGAGCAGTACTTC. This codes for CASSYGDLGDYEQYF.

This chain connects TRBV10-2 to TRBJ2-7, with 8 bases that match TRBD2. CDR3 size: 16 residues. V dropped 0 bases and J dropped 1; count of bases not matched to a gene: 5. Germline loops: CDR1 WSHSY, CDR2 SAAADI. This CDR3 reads CASSESGIAGSYEQYF. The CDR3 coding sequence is TGCGCCAGCAGTGAGTCGGGGATAGCGGGGTCCTACGAGCAGTACTTC.

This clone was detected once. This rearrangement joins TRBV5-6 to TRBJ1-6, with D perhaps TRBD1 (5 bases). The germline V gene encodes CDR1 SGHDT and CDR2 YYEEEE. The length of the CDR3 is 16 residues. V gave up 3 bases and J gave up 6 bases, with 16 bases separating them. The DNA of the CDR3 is TGTGCCAGCAGCTCCTATGACAGAGGTGGTAATTCACCCCTCCACTTT. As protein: CASSSYDRGGNSPLHF.

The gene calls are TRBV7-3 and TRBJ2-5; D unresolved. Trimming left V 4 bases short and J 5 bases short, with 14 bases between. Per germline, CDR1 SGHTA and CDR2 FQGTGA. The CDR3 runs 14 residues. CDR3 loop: CASSYSGSGETQYF. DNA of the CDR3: TGTGCCAGCAGCTACTCAGGCTCCGGGGAGACCCAGTACTTC.

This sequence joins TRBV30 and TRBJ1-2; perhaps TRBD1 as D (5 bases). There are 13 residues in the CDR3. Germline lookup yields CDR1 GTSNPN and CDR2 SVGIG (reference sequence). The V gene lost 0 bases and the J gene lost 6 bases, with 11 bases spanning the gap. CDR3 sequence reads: CAWSVSGWNGYTF. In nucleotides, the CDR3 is TGTGCCTGGAGTGTATCAGGGTGGAATGGCTACACCTTC.

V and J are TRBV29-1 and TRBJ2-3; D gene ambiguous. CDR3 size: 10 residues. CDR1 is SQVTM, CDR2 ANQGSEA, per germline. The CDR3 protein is CSGRTDTQYF. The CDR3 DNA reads TGCTCCGGGCGGACAGATACGCAGTATTTT.

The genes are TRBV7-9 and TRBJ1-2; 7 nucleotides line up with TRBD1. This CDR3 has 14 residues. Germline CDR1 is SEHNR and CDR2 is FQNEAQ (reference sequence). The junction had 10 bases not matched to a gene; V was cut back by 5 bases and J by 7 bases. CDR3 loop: CASSRQGSLGGYTF. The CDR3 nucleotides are TGTGCCAGCAGCCGACAGGGTTCGTTGGGTGGCTACACCTTC.

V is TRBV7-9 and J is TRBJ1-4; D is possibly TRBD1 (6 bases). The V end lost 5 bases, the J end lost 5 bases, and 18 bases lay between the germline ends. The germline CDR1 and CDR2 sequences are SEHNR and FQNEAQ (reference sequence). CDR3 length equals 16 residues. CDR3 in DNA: TGTGCCAGCAGCCGGTCGGGGGGGCAGAAAAATGAAAAACTGTTTTTT. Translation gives CASSRSGGQKNEKLFF.

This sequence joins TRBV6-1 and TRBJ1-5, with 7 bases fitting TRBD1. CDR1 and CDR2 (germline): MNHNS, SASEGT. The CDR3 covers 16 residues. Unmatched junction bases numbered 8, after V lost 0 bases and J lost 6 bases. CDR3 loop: CASSEAPQGNGQPQHF. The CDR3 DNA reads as TGTGCCAGCAGTGAAGCGCCACAGGGGAACGGTCAGCCCCAGCATTTT.